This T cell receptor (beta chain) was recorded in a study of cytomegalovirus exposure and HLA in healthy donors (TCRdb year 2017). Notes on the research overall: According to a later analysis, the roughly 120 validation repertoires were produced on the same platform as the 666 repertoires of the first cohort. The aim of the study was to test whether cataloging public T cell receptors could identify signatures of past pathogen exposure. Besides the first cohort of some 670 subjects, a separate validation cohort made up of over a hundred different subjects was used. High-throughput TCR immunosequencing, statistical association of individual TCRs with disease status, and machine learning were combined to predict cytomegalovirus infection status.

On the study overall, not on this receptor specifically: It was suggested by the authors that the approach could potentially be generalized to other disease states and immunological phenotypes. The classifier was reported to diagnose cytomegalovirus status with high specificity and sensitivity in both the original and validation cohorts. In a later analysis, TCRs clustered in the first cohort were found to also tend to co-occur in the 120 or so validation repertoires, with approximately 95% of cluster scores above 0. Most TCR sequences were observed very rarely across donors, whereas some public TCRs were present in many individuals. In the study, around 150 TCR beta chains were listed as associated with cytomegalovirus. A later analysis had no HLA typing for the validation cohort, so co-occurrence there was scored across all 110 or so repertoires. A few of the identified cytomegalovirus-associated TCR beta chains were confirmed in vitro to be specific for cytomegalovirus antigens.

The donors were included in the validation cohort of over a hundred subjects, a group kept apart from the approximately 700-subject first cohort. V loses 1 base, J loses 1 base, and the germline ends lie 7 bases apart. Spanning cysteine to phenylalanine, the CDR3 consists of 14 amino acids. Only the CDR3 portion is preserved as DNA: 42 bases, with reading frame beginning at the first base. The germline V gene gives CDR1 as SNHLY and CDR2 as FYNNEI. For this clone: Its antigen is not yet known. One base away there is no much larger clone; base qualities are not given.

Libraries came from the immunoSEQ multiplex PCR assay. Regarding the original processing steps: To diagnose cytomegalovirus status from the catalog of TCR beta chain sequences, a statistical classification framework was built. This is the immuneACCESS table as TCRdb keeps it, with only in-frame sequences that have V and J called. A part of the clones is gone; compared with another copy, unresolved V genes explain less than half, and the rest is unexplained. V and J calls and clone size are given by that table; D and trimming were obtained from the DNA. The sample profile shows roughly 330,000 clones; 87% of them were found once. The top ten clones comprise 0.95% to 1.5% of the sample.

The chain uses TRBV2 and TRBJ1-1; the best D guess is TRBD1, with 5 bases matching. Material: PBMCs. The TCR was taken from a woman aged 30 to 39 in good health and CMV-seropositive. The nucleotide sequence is TGTGCCAGCAGTGAAGTGGGGGGGAACACTGAAGCTTTCTTT. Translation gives CASSEVGGNTEAFF.